The 24 T cell receptor beta chains below come from one sample, sequenced in a study of cytomegalovirus exposure and HLA in healthy donors. The PCR contained 60 Vbeta and 13 Jbeta primers. Assay used: immunoSEQ multiplex PCR; TCRdb lists only in-frame clones, some missing. The sample lists about 130,000 clones; 82% were seen once. The sequenced sample was PBMCs. These receptors were collected from a boy between 10 and 17 years old in good health and CMV-seronegative.

V and J are TRBV27 and TRBJ2-2; TRBD1 aligns across 8 bases. In germline, CDR1 is MNHEY, CDR2 SMNVEV (reference sequence). This CDR3 region has 14 residues. Trimming at V came to 5 bases and at J to 7 bases, leaving 6 bases not matched to a gene. CDR3 in DNA: TGTGCCAGCAGTCCGACAGGGGTCGGCGGGGAGCTGTTTTTT. The encoded protein is CASSPTGVGGELFF.

In its sample, this clone was seen a few times. The chain is built from TRBV5-4 and TRBJ1-1; the D is unclear. Germline assignment: CDR1 SGHNT and CDR2 YYREEE (reference sequence). The CDR3 runs 14 residues. V lost 1 base to trimming and J lost 1 base, with 8 bases between them. CDR3 sequence reads: CASSLPAENTEAFF. DNA for the CDR3: TGTGCCAGCAGCTTGCCCGCAGAGAACACTGAAGCTTTCTTT.

The chain joins TRBV11-2 to TRBJ2-5; D uncertain. CDR3 length: 12 residues. Between the trimmed V and J ends, which lost 5 bases and 4 bases, there was a span of 8 bases. In germline, CDR1 is SGHAT, CDR2 FQNNGV. For the CDR3, the DNA is TGTGCCAGCAGCCTTTCCGGAGAGACCCAGTACTTC. Protein sequence: CASSLSGETQYF. Combining the CDR3 with reference TRBV11-2 and TRBJ2-5 gives the whole variable domain EAGVAQSPRYKIIEKRQSVAFWCNPISGHATLYWYQQILGQGPKLLIQFQNNGVVDDSQLPKDRFSAERLKGVDSTLKIQPAKLEDSAVYLCASSLSGETQYFGPGTRLLVL.

This rearrangement joins TRBV15 to TRBJ1-2, with D possibly TRBD1 on 6 matching bases. V shed 3 bases and J shed 6 bases, with 14 bases lying between them. Germline CDR1 reads LNHNV; CDR2 reads YYDKDF (reference sequence). The CDR3 totals 14 residues. In DNA form, the CDR3 reads TGTGCCACCAGCAGGGGTTTGGGGGCTGATGGCTACACCTTC. Protein product: CATSRGLGADGYTF.

In its sample, this clone was seen once. The V gene is TRBV30, the J gene TRBJ2-1; TRBD2 matches at 9 bases. Germline loops: CDR1 GTSNPN, CDR2 SVGIG (reference sequence). V shed 4 bases and J 7 bases; nucleotides not matched to a gene: 8. The CDR3 extends over 14 amino acids. The CDR3 coding sequence is TGTGCCTGGAACCCTGGACTAGCGACAAATGAGCAGTTCTTC. Translated: CAWNPGLATNEQFF. Using reference TRBV30 and TRBJ2-1 for the parts outside the CDR3, the full variable domain is SQTIHQWPATLVQPVGSPLSLECTVEGTSNPNLYWYRQAAGRGLQLLFYSVGIGQISSEVPQNLSASRPQDRQFILSSKKLLLSDSGFYLCAWNPGLATNEQFFGPGTRLTVL.

The V call is TRBV7-8, the J call TRBJ2-7, with D perhaps matching TRBD1 (7 bases). CDR1 and CDR2 (germline): SGHVS, FQNEAQ. The CDR3 covers 16 residues. V dropped 5 bases and J dropped 0 bases, with 17 bases sitting between them. The CDR3 DNA sequence: TGTGCCAGCAGCGAGACAGGGACTTTTACCTCCTACGAGCAGTACTTC. Amino acid sequence: CASSETGTFTSYEQYF.

The sample holds one count of this clone. The chain links TRBV29-1 to TRBJ1-1, with TRBD1 matching over 10 bases. J lost 5 bases, V lost 6 bases, and 6 bases had no gene match. This CDR3 is built from 13 residues. From germline, CDR1 is SQVTM and CDR2 ANQGSEA. The CDR3 loop reads CSVDRGMSTEAFF. The CDR3 region has the DNA TGCAGCGTGGACAGGGGGATGAGTACTGAAGCTTTCTTT.

The chain is built from TRBV30 and TRBJ2-2; a possible D gene is TRBD1 (5 bases). Germline CDR1 reads GTSNPN; CDR2 reads SVGIG (reference sequence). CDR3 length: 13 amino acids. Deletions cut 6 bases from V and 4 bases from J, with 12 bases between. For the CDR3, the DNA is TGTGCCTGCTCCCCCAGGGTCACCGGGGAGCTGTTTTTT. Its translation is CACSPRVTGELFF. Filled out from reference TRBV30 and TRBJ2-2, the complete variable domain reads SQTIHQWPATLVQPVGSPLSLECTVEGTSNPNLYWYRQAAGRGLQLLFYSVGIGQISSEVPQNLSASRPQDRQFILSSKKLLLSDSGFYLCACSPRVTGELFFGEGSRLTVL.

The chain joins TRBV25-1 to TRBJ1-6; D may be TRBD1 (6 bases). V lost 3 bases and J lost 2, with 17 bases in between. This CDR3 has 18 residues. Germline assignment: CDR1 MGHDK and CDR2 SYGVNS. CDR3 amino acids: CASSDSNRAAPYNSPLHF. In nucleotides, the CDR3 is TGTGCCAGCAGTGATTCGAACAGGGCGGCCCCCTATAATTCACCCCTCCACTTT.

V is TRBV5-1 and J is TRBJ2-1; D might be TRBD1 (6 bases). Trimming pared 4 bases from V and 4 bases from J, leaving 9 bases between. The CDR3 sequence is 13 residues long. In germline, CDR1 is SGHRS, CDR2 YFSETQ. Written as DNA, the CDR3 is TGCGCCAGCAGCCGGACAGATTACAATGAGCAGTTCTTC. This translates into CASSRTDYNEQFF.

This clone was seen just once. This rearrangement joins TRBV5-6 to TRBJ2-7; TRBD2 matches 7 bases. The V and J ends lost 2 bases and 3 bases, in that order; junction bases with no gene match: 14. The germline V gene has CDR1 SGHDT and CDR2 YYEEEE. The CDR3 extends over 17 amino acids. This CDR3 reads CASSFAPSGLPSYEQYF. Here the CDR3 DNA reads TGTGCCAGCAGCTTCGCCCCATCGGGACTACCCAGCTACGAGCAGTACTTC.

The chain carries TRBV19 and TRBJ2-2; 9 nucleotides align to TRBD1. Germline V CDR1 and CDR2: LNHDA, SQIVND (reference sequence). There are 13 residues in the CDR3. The trim removed 8 bases at V and 4 bases at J, leaving 2 bases unmatched. The DNA of the CDR3 is TGTGCCAGTGAGACAGGGGGCACCGGGGAGCTGTTTTTT. Protein product: CASETGGTGELFF. Drawing the rest from reference TRBV19 and TRBJ2-2, the complete variable domain is DGGITQSPKYLFRKEGQNVTLSCEQNLNHDAMYWYRQDPGQGLRLIYYSQIVNDFQKGDIAEGYSVSREKKESFPLTVTSAQKNPTAFYLCASETGGTGELFFGEGSRLTVL.

The chain is built from TRBV30 and TRBJ1-2; D not certain. Germline assignment: CDR1 GTSNPN and CDR2 SVGIG (reference sequence). V lost 4 bases and J lost 0, with 9 bases in between. The CDR3 loop spans 13 amino acids. CDR3 sequence reads: CAWKETTNYGYTF. The CDR3 DNA sequence: TGTGCCTGGAAGGAGACGACTAACTATGGCTACACCTTC.

The rearrangement links TRBV10-3 to TRBJ2-1, with TRBD1 matching 7 bases. The junction had 10 bases not matched to a gene; V was cut back by 6 bases and J by 5 bases. Germline values: CDR1 ENHRY, CDR2 SYGVKD. The CDR3 is 15 residues long. CDR3 sequence reads: CAIRTTGAGHNEQFF. The CDR3 nucleotides are TGTGCCATCAGAACCACAGGGGCCGGCCACAATGAGCAGTTCTTC.

This chain connects TRBV10-3 to TRBJ2-3, with 7 bases aligning to TRBD1. V lost 4 bases to trimming and J lost 2 bases; unmatched junction nucleotides: 12. CDR3 length: 17 residues. Germline assignment: CDR1 ENHRY and CDR2 SYGVKD. CDR3 sequence (DNA): TGTGCCATCAGTGGACCAAAGGACAGGAGACCCACAGATACGCAGTATTTT. This encodes CAISGPKDRRPTDTQYF.

This clone was observed a single time. The chain joins TRBV30 to TRBJ2-1; 7 positions match TRBD2. Germline loops: CDR1 GTSNPN, CDR2 SVGIG (reference sequence). J lost 12 bases, V lost 0 bases, and 14 bases had no gene match. This CDR3 spans 15 amino acids. Here the CDR3 reads CAWSVRGAGTVSQFF. CDR3 coding DNA: TGTGCCTGGAGTGTACGTGGAGCGGGGACGGTGTCGCAGTTCTTC. The full variable domain, in which reference TRBV30 and TRBJ2-1 provide the parts outside the CDR3, is SQTIHQWPATLVQPVGSPLSLECTVEGTSNPNLYWYRQAAGRGLQLLFYSVGIGQISSEVPQNLSASRPQDRQFILSSKKLLLSDSGFYLCAWSVRGAGTVSQFFGPGTRLTVL.

This chain uses TRBV18 with TRBJ2-1; 9 nucleotides agree with TRBD2. Germline-derived CDR1 and CDR2 are KGHSH and LQKENI. The V and J ends lost 1 base and 0 bases, in that order; junction bases with no gene match: 4. This CDR3 region has 17 residues. This chain's CDR3 is CASSPREREVSYNEQFF. The CDR3 coding sequence is TGTGCCAGCTCACCACGGGAGCGGGAGGTCTCCTACAATGAGCAGTTCTTC.

The V gene is TRBV4-3, the J gene TRBJ1-1; 8 nucleotides align to TRBD1. This CDR3 has 14 residues. Germline V gives CDR1 LGHNA, CDR2 YSLEER. V shed 0 bases, J shed 3 bases, and the junction held 0 bases outside the gene matches. CDR3 coding DNA: TGCGCCAGCAGCCAAGAGACAGGGGACACTGAAGCTTTCTTT. Translated: CASSQETGDTEAFF.

J is TRBJ2-5 and V is TRBV4-1; 7 positions match TRBD1. Germline CDR1 and CDR2: MGHRA and YSYEKL. V lost 6 bases to trimming and J lost 4 bases; unmatched junction nucleotides: 11. CDR3 length: 15 residues. The CDR3 is CASRYSQGPGETQYF. The CDR3 DNA reads TGCGCCAGCAGGTACTCACAGGGGCCTGGAGAGACCCAGTACTTC.

V and J are TRBV6-1 and TRBJ2-7, with D tentatively TRBD1 (6 bases). CDR1 and CDR2 (germline): MNHNS, SASEGT. Trimming stripped 2 bases from V and 2 bases from J, with 10 bases between. The CDR3 has 14 residues. DNA of the CDR3: TGTGCCAGCAGTGAACTTACAGGGCCCTACGAGCAGTACTTC. The encoded protein is CASSELTGPYEQYF.

The chain links TRBV9 to TRBJ1-2; 8 nucleotides match TRBD1. V was clipped by 3 bases and J by 1 base; unmatched bases: 5. The CDR3 totals 15 residues. Germline-derived CDR1 and CDR2 are SGDLS and YYNGEE. CDR3 DNA: TGTGCCAGCAGCGCGCCAGGGGGCGGTAACTATGGCTACACCTTC. Translating gives CASSAPGGGNYGYTF.

The table lists this clone with a few counts. V gene TRBV6-5 combines with J gene TRBJ2-7; a possible D gene is TRBD1 (6 bases). Trimming took off 6 bases at V and 4 bases at J, with 10 bases between the two ends. This CDR3 has 12 residues. Looked up from germline, CDR1 is MNHEY and CDR2 is SVGAGI. This CDR3 is CASSQTGYEQYF. The CDR3 nucleotides are TGTGCCAGCAGCCAAACAGGGTACGAGCAGTACTTC.

This clone has only one observation. The chain is built from TRBV28 and TRBJ2-1, with TRBD1 matching 10 bases. Germline CDR1 MDHEN, CDR2 SYDVKM. V dropped 6 bases and J dropped 12; count of bases not matched to a gene: 11. The CDR3 loop spans 14 amino acids. CDR3 region: CASSTSRGTGAQFF. CDR3 nucleotides: TGTGCCAGCAGCACCTCTCGGGGGACAGGGGCGCAGTTCTTC.

The J gene is TRBJ2-6, the V gene TRBV30; maybe TRBD2 (7 bases). The V gene's germline CDR1 is GTSNPN and CDR2 SVGIG (reference sequence). Trimming stripped 5 bases from V and 4 bases from J, with 18 bases between. CDR3 length equals 16 residues. The CDR3 region has the DNA TGTGCCTGGTCGGGTGCGGGGGCGTGGGGGGCCAACGTCCTGACTTTC. Translated: CAWSGAGAWGANVLTF.